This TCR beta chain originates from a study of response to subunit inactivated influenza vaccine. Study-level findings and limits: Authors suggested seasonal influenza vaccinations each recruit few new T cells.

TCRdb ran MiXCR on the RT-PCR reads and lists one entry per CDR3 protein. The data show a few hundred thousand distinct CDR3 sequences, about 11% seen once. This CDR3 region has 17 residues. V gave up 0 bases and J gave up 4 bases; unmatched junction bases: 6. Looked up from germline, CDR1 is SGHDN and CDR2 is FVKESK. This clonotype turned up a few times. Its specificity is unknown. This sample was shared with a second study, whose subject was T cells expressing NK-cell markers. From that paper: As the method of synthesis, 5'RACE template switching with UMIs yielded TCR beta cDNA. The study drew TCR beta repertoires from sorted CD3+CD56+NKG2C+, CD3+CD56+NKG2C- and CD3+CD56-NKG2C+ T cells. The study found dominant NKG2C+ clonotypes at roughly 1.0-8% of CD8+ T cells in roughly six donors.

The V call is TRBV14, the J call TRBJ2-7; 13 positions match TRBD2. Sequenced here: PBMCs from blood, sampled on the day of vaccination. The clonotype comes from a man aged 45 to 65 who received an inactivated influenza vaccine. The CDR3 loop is CASSQDLLAGGPYEQYF. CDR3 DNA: TGTGCCAGCAGCCAAGATCTACTAGCGGGAGGGCCTTACGAGCAGTACTTC.